Listed below are T cell receptor beta chains from one sample, sequenced in a study of graft-versus-host responses after intestinal transplantation. Assay used: immunoSEQ multiplex PCR; TCRdb lists only in-frame clones, some missing. The table records roughly 110,000 clones, roughly 87% of them present only once. No antigen has been identified for these receptors. Sample: unstimulated CD4+ T cells sorted from spleen or lymph node cells, taken before transplant. The receptors here all came from a human donor who was the organ donor for an intestinal transplant. The CDR3 runs from the conserved cysteine through the conserved F or W. The D gene is left open where the match is weak. Not every row has a clone size; where given, it reads once, few, many or a size class.

CASSLTSGRAYEQYF	TGTGCCAGCAGCTTGACTAGCGGGAGGGCCTACGAGCAGTACTTC	-	TRBD2	TRBV7-2	TRBJ2-7
CASSAGQGAAGANVLTF	TGCGCCAGCAGCGCCGGACAGGGGGCTGCTGGGGCCAACGTCCTGACTTTC	-	TRBD1	TRBV5-1	TRBJ2-6
CATQGSGNTIYF	TGTGCCACGCAGGGGTCTGGAAACACCATATATTTT	-	-	TRBV6-1	TRBJ1-3
CASSPRLGRDISSSYGYTF	TGTGCCAGCTCACCACGATTGGGCAGGGATATCAGTTCGTCCTATGGCTACACCTTC	-	-	TRBV18	TRBJ1-2
CASSEGPHLQETQYF	TGTGCCAGCAGTGAAGGGCCACACCTTCAAGAGACCCAGTACTTC	-	-	TRBV6-1	TRBJ2-5
CASSYSSHQPQHF	TGTGCCAGCAGTTACTCTAGCCACCAGCCCCAGCATTTT	-	-	TRBV6-5	TRBJ1-5
CASSSLGGTEQYF	TGTGCCAGCAGCTCTCTCGGAGGCACCGAGCAGTACTTC	-	-	TRBV28	TRBJ2-7
CASSFDPPDTQYF	TGCGCCAGCAGCTTTGACCCCCCGGATACGCAGTATTTT	-	-	TRBV5-1	TRBJ2-3
CASSQSYEQYF	TGTGCCAGCAGCCAGTCCTACGAGCAGTACTTC	-	-	TRBV5-4	TRBJ2-7
CASSIDRGLQQFF	TGTGCCAGTAGTATAGATAGGGGCCTCCAGCAGTTCTTC	-	-	TRBV19	TRBJ2-1
CASSLYDFGTDTQYF	TGTGCCAGCAGCTTATACGACTTTGGCACAGATACGCAGTATTTT	-	-	TRBV11-3	TRBJ2-3
CASSLTSAGWGEQYF	TGCGCCAGCAGCCTTACTTCAGCGGGATGGGGCGAGCAGTACTTC	-	TRBD2	TRBV5-1	TRBJ2-7
CASSFGSHTEAFF	TGCGCCAGCAGCTTCGGCAGCCACACTGAAGCTTTCTTT	-	-	TRBV5-1	TRBJ1-1
CAIRTGQGESEQYF	TGTGCCATCAGGACCGGACAGGGGGAAAGCGAGCAGTACTTC	-	TRBD1	TRBV10-3	TRBJ2-7
CASSGAGAWEQFF	TGTGCCAGCAGTGGGGCGGGGGCGTGGGAGCAGTTCTTC	-	-	TRBV27	TRBJ2-1
CASRAGQPNTEAFF	TGTGCCAGTAGGGCGGGACAGCCGAACACTGAAGCTTTCTTT	-	TRBD1	TRBV19	TRBJ1-1
CASSLSGADTQYF	TGTGCCAGCAGCTTGTCAGGGGCAGATACGCAGTATTTT	-	-	TRBV5-4	TRBJ2-3
CASKPGGGTRAYEQYF	TGTGCCAGTAAGCCGGGAGGAGGGACCCGAGCCTACGAGCAGTACTTC	-	TRBD2	TRBV19	TRBJ2-7
CASSDRLSEQYF	TGTGCCAGCTCAGACAGGCTATCCGAGCAGTACTTC	-	-	TRBV18	TRBJ2-7
CASSVSSSSGRPDEQFF	TGCGCCAGCAGTGTTTCCAGTTCTAGCGGGAGGCCCGATGAGCAGTTCTTC	-	TRBD2	TRBV10-1	TRBJ2-1
CASSPGQTGQPQHF	TGTGCCAGCAGCCCAGGTCAAACCGGGCAGCCCCAGCATTTT	-	-	TRBV2	TRBJ1-5
CASSLTNSGANVLTF	TGTGCCAGCAGCTTGACGAACTCTGGGGCCAACGTCCTGACTTTC	-	-	TRBV5-4	TRBJ2-6
CASSFVTGLQETQYF	TGTGCCAGCAGCTTCGTAACAGGGCTCCAAGAGACCCAGTACTTC	few	-	TRBV5-5	TRBJ2-5
CASSQEEDLRRSPLHF	TGCGCCAGCAGCCAAGAGGAGGACTTAAGGCGTTCACCCCTCCACTTT	-	-	TRBV4-1	TRBJ1-6
CASSPRGFQETQYF	TGTGCCAGCAGCCCCAGGGGTTTCCAAGAGACCCAGTACTTC	-	-	TRBV7-9	TRBJ2-5
CASSLSLAGTGELFF	TGTGCCAGCAGCTTATCCCTAGCGGGGACCGGGGAGCTGTTTTTT	-	TRBD2	TRBV5-6	TRBJ2-2
CASSVDHSPHEQYF	TGTGCCAGCAGCGTAGACCACTCCCCCCACGAGCAGTACTTC	-	-	TRBV9	TRBJ2-7
CASRGTMWGNQPQHF	TGTGCCAGCAGGGGGACAATGTGGGGCAATCAGCCCCAGCATTTT	-	-	TRBV6-1	TRBJ1-5
CASSSGGWEANEQFF	TGTGCCAGCAGCTCGGGAGGTTGGGAGGCCAATGAGCAGTTCTTC	few	TRBD2	TRBV11-3	TRBJ2-1
CASSSLATRRNEQFF	TGTGCCAGCAGTTCGCTAGCGACCCGGCGCAATGAGCAGTTCTTC	few	-	TRBV27	TRBJ2-1
CASSPGQGTEAFF	TGTGCCAGCAGTCCTGGACAGGGCACTGAAGCTTTCTTT	few	TRBD1	TRBV6-1	TRBJ1-1
CASSGRGWTEAFF	TGTGCTAGCAGCGGCCGGGGGTGGACTGAAGCTTTCTTT	-	-	TRBV5-5	TRBJ1-1
CASSFSGGNIQYF	TGCGCCAGCAGCTTTAGCGGGGGAAACATTCAGTACTTC	-	TRBD2	TRBV5-1	TRBJ2-4
CASSLVSSGFGDTQYF	TGTGCCAGCAGCTTAGTCTCCAGCGGGTTCGGAGATACGCAGTATTTT	-	-	TRBV7-3	TRBJ2-3
CSAKDYEQYF	TGCAGTGCTAAGGACTACGAGCAGTACTTC	-	-	TRBV20-1	TRBJ2-7
CASSGRQGRNSPLHF	TGTGCCAGCAGCGGCCGACAGGGCCGGAATTCACCCCTCCACTTT	-	TRBD1	TRBV11-3	TRBJ1-6
CASSHQDTEAFF	TGTGCCAGCAGCCATCAGGACACTGAAGCTTTCTTT	-	-	TRBV5-5	TRBJ1-1
CASSDPGAPFYEQYF	TGCGCCAGCAGTGACCCAGGGGCGCCATTCTACGAGCAGTACTTC	few	-	TRBV10-1	TRBJ2-7
CASGTGKNSPLHF	TGTGCCAGCGGGACCGGGAAGAATTCACCCCTCCACTTT	-	-	TRBV5-4	TRBJ1-6
CASSFLRLAGATSTDTQYF	TGTGCCAGCAGCTTCCTTAGACTAGCGGGCGCAACTAGCACAGATACGCAGTATTTT	-	TRBD2	TRBV11-2	TRBJ2-3
CASSQDPTSIDEQYF	TGTGCCAGCAGCCAAGACCCCACTAGCATCGACGAGCAGTACTTC	-	-	TRBV4-2	TRBJ2-7
CASIGTGPPNEQFF	TGTGCCAGTATTGGGACAGGGCCTCCTAATGAGCAGTTCTTC	few	TRBD1	TRBV19	TRBJ2-1
CASSPFGLVERSDTQYF	TGTGCCAGCTCACCGTTTGGACTAGTAGAACGCTCAGATACGCAGTATTTT	-	TRBD2	TRBV18	TRBJ2-3
CASSYSGVGQPQHF	TGTGCCAGCAGTTACTCAGGCGTCGGTCAGCCCCAGCATTTT	-	-	TRBV6-6	TRBJ1-5
CSVEGSGGPYEQYF	TGCAGCGTTGAGGGTAGCGGGGGGCCCTACGAGCAGTACTTC	-	TRBD2	TRBV29-1	TRBJ2-7
CASSTTTGAQETQYF	TGTGCCAGCAGTACGACGACAGGAGCTCAAGAGACCCAGTACTTC	-	-	TRBV6-5	TRBJ2-5
CASSLRTGGLWNEQFF	TGTGCCAGCAGCTTAAGAACGGGGGGGCTTTGGAATGAGCAGTTCTTC	-	TRBD2	TRBV7-6	TRBJ2-1
CASSLWGPNTGELFF	TGTGCCAGCAGCTTATGGGGACCCAACACCGGGGAGCTGTTTTTT	-	-	TRBV7-3	TRBJ2-2
CASSEGQYRNEQFF	TGCGCCAGCAGTGAGGGTCAGTACCGTAATGAGCAGTTCTTC	once	-	TRBV10-1	TRBJ2-1
CASSNGRGATNEKLFF	TGTGCCAGCAGCAACGGGAGGGGGGCAACTAATGAAAAACTGTTTTTT	-	-	TRBV7-9	TRBJ1-4
CASSVSGYYEQYF	TGTGCCAGCAGTGTCTCCGGATACTACGAGCAGTACTTC	-	-	TRBV2	TRBJ2-7
CASSLAPGPYEQYF	TGTGCCAGCAGCTTAGCCCCAGGCCCCTACGAGCAGTACTTC	-	-	TRBV7-2	TRBJ2-7
CASTRRQGNTEAFF	TGTGCCAGCACCAGGAGACAGGGGAACACTGAAGCTTTCTTT	-	TRBD1	TRBV6-5	TRBJ1-1
CASSQDRGVANEKLFF	TGTGCCAGCAGCCAGGACAGGGGAGTGGCTAATGAAAAACTGTTTTTT	-	TRBD1	TRBV14	TRBJ1-4
CASSLDLGSYNEQFF	TGTGCCAGCAGCTTAGATCTCGGGAGCTACAATGAGCAGTTCTTC	few	-	TRBV11-2	TRBJ2-1
CASSFRLGNQPQHF	TGTGCCAGCAGTTTTAGGTTAGGCAATCAGCCCCAGCATTTT	-	-	TRBV28	TRBJ1-5